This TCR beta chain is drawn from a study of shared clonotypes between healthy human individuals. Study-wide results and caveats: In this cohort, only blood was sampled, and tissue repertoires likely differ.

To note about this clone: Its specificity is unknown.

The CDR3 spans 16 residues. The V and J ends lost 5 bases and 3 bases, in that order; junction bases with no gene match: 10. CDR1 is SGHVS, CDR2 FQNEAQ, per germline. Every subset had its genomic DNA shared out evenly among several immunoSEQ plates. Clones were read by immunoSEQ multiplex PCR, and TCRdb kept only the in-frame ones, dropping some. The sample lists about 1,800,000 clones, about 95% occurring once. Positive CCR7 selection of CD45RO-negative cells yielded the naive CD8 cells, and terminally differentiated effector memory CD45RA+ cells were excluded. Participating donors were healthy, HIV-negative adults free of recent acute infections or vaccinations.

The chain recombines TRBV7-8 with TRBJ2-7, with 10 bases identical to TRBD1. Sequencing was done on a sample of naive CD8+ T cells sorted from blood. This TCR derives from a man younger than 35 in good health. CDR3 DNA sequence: TGTGCCAGCAGCCTCATGGGGGACAGGGGTATCTACGAGCAGTACTTC. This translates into CASSLMGDRGIYEQYF.